This T cell receptor (beta chain) was identified in a study of breast tumors, draining lymph nodes, adjacent tissues. Each CDR3 protein gets one entry after TCRdb re-called the multiplex PCR reads with MiXCR. The sample records approximately 12,000 distinct CDR3 sequences, roughly 40% being singletons. Study-wide results and limits: Tumor T cell lymph node origin was a supported hypothesis, not proven. Tumor TCR diversity was below lymph nodes but above nontumor tissue.

The CDR3 totals 12 residues. CDR1 and CDR2 (germline): DFQATT, SNEGSKA (reference sequence). V lost 3 bases to trimming and J lost 6 bases, with 12 bases between them. By proportion, this clonotype is medium-sized. Its antigen is not identified. The sequence came from a female donor with breast cancer. Some clones in this sample may be carry-over from other donors' samples. The chain is built from TRBV20-1 and TRBJ2-7; D is possibly TRBD1 (6 bases). Sequencing was performed on breast tumor tissue. In nucleotides, the CDR3 is TGCAGTGCTAGGACATTACAGGGCGAGCAGTACTTC. Protein product: CSARTLQGEQYF.